A single sample is the source of the 27 T cell receptor beta chains below, sequenced in a study of cytomegalovirus exposure and HLA in healthy donors. Use of 60 Vbeta and 13 Jbeta primers characterized the PCR. The table came from immunoSEQ multiplex PCR; TCRdb's copy has only in-frame clones and leaves some out. Here the sample spans about 93,000 clones, approximately 68% being singletons. The sequenced sample was PBMCs. The receptors shown here come from a boy between 10 and 17 years old in good health and CMV-seropositive.

This clone was picked up a small number of times. This chain links TRBV7-2 with TRBJ2-7; TRBD1 is a possible D gene (5 bases). CDR1 and CDR2 (germline): SGHTA, FQGNSA. With 3 bases removed from V and 0 bases from J, the gap between germline ends came to 15 bases. The CDR3 spans 16 residues. The CDR3 is CASSFGYGRGSYEQYF. The CDR3 bases are TGTGCCAGCAGCTTTGGTTATGGTAGGGGCTCCTACGAGCAGTACTTC.

V usage is TRBV4-3 and J usage is TRBJ2-7, with TRBD2 matching over 12 bases. V lost 1 base, J lost 2 bases, and 12 bases stayed unmatched. Germline loops: CDR1 LGHNA, CDR2 YSLEER. CDR3 length equals 19 residues. This chain's CDR3 is CASSQVGIRASGRAYEQYF. CDR3 nucleotides: TGCGCCAGCAGCCAAGTGGGTATTAGGGCTAGCGGGAGGGCCTACGAGCAGTACTTC.

The rearrangement links TRBV6-1 to TRBJ2-7; 12 nucleotides match TRBD2. The CDR3 is 15 residues long. Germline trimming cut 6 bases from V and 3 bases from J; bases unmatched to any gene: 6. Germline lookup yields CDR1 MNHNS and CDR2 SASEGT. The CDR3 here is CASRPSGGAGYEQYF. Written as DNA, the CDR3 is TGTGCCAGCAGGCCTAGCGGGGGGGCGGGCTACGAGCAGTACTTC.

This clone was observed a few times. The V gene is TRBV30, the J gene TRBJ1-5, with D perhaps TRBD1 (6 bases). Per germline, CDR1 GTSNPN and CDR2 SVGIG (reference sequence). V was shortened by 1 base and J by 3 bases, with 13 bases between the two germline ends. This CDR3 region has 15 residues. CDR3 bases: TGTGCCTGGAGTGGGCCAGGGGACATCAATCAGCCCCAGCATTTT. Encoded protein: CAWSGPGDINQPQHF.

V gene TRBV11-3 combines with J gene TRBJ2-7; tentatively, D is TRBD2 (5 bases). Per germline, CDR1 SGHNT and CDR2 YENEEA. V was shortened by 6 bases and J by 1 base, with 10 bases between the two germline ends. The CDR3 consists of 13 residues. The CDR3 nucleotides read TGTGCCAGCAGTCCCGGGGATTCCTACGAGCAGTACTTC. Protein product: CASSPGDSYEQYF.

The CDR3 DNA is TGTGCCAGCAGCGCACTCAGGGGGTCCACTGAAGCTTTCTTT. Its translation is CASSALRGSTEAFF. This chain joins TRBV6-1 and TRBJ1-1; TRBD1 matches at 7 bases. V lost 6 bases, J lost 4 bases, and 8 bases stayed unmatched. Germline V CDR1 and CDR2: MNHNS, SASEGT. This CDR3 has 14 amino acids.

As DNA, the CDR3 is TGTGCCAGCAGCCCCCCAATCGGGAGCTACGAGCAGTACTTC. It is translated as CASSPPIGSYEQYF. This rearrangement joins TRBV7-9 to TRBJ2-7; a weak D match, TRBD2 (6 bases). Trimming stripped 5 bases from V and 3 bases from J, with 14 bases between. Per the germline V gene, CDR1 is SEHNR and CDR2 is FQNEAQ (reference sequence). The length of the CDR3 is 14 residues.

This rearrangement joins TRBV28 to TRBJ2-7; 10 nucleotides line up with TRBD2. The junction had 8 bases not matched to a gene; V was cut back by 6 bases and J by 0 bases. CDR3 length: 16 amino acids. Germline CDR1 and CDR2: MDHEN and SYDVKM. Here the CDR3 DNA reads TGTGCCAGCAGCACTCGGGGACTAGCGCTCTCCTACGAGCAGTACTTC. Protein product: CASSTRGLALSYEQYF.

V gene TRBV18 combines with J gene TRBJ1-4; no definite D call. V lost 1 base to trimming and J lost 0 bases, with 12 bases between them. The CDR3 extends over 17 amino acids. Germline lookup yields CDR1 KGHSH and CDR2 LQKENI. CDR3 bases: TGTGCCAGCTCACCACGGAGGGCTCTAACAACTAATGAAAAACTGTTTTTT. This gives the protein CASSPRRALTTNEKLFF.

This clone came up once. The chain has TRBV6-5 and TRBJ1-2, with 7 bases lining up with TRBD1. CDR1 and CDR2 (germline): MNHEY, SVGAGI. The CDR3 has 15 residues. V lost 8 bases to trimming and J lost 6 bases; unmatched junction nucleotides: 15. CDR3 bases: TGTGCCAGCCACATAACCGGGGACAGAGAACATGGCTACACCTTC. It translates to CASHITGDREHGYTF.

The chain is built from TRBV6-6 and TRBJ2-7; D is perhaps TRBD1 (6 bases). V lost 6 bases and J lost 6, with 15 bases in between. The germline V gene has CDR1 MNHNY and CDR2 SVGAGI (reference sequence). CDR3 size: 13 residues. The CDR3 sequence is CASSRITGLEQYF. The CDR3, as DNA: TGTGCCAGCAGCCGGATAACAGGGCTCGAGCAGTACTTC.

The rearrangement joins TRBV27 to TRBJ2-2; tentatively, D is TRBD1 (6 bases). Germline loops: CDR1 MNHEY, CDR2 SMNVEV (reference sequence). The V gene lost 6 bases and the J gene lost 6 bases, with 14 bases spanning the gap. This CDR3 spans 14 amino acids. In nucleotides, the CDR3 is TGTGCCAGCAGCCTCAGGGGCGTCTCCGGGGAGCTGTTTTTT. Translated: CASSLRGVSGELFF.

The gene calls are TRBV9 and TRBJ1-1, with TRBD1 matching 7 bases. The V and J ends lost 4 bases and 5 bases, in that order; junction bases with no gene match: 5. Germline V gene data show CDR1 as SGDLS and CDR2 as YYNGEE. The CDR3 consists of 13 residues. This CDR3 is CASSQGVETEAFF. DNA for the CDR3: TGTGCCAGCAGCCAGGGGGTAGAAACTGAAGCTTTCTTT.

As DNA, the CDR3 is TGTGCCAGCAGCTTCGGAGCAGCCTCTTACGAGCAGTACTTC. It is translated as CASSFGAASYEQYF. The V and J genes are TRBV7-2 and TRBJ2-7; D not certain. The CDR3 sequence is 14 residues long. Germline-derived CDR1 and CDR2 are SGHTA and FQGNSA. With 3 bases removed from V and 4 bases from J, the gap between germline ends came to 13 bases.

J is TRBJ2-7 and V is TRBV6-1; 7 nucleotides match TRBD1. This CDR3 spans 14 amino acids. Germline loops: CDR1 MNHNS, CDR2 SASEGT. Trimming at V came to 4 bases and at J to 2 bases, leaving 5 bases not matched to a gene. CDR3 DNA sequence: TGTGCCAGCAGTGTTAGGGGGACAGCCTACGAGCAGTACTTC. Translating gives CASSVRGTAYEQYF.

The chain uses TRBV6-5 and TRBJ1-4; 7 bases agree with TRBD1. J lost 3 bases, V lost 6 bases, and 4 bases had no gene match. Germline CDR1 is MNHEY and CDR2 is SVGAGI. The CDR3 has 14 residues. CDR3 sequence reads: CASRAQGANEKLFF. CDR3 nucleotide sequence: TGTGCCAGCAGAGCTCAGGGGGCTAATGAAAAACTGTTTTTT.

This clone was detected a few times. The gene calls are TRBV29-1 and TRBJ2-3; 15 nucleotides match TRBD2. CDR3 length: 15 residues. The germline CDR1 and CDR2 sequences are SQVTM and ANQGSEA. CDR3 protein: CTVPGLAGGPDTQYF. CDR3 nucleotides: TGCACCGTCCCGGGACTAGCGGGGGGACCAGATACGCAGTATTTT.

This rearrangement joins TRBV6-5 to TRBJ2-7; 7 nucleotides match TRBD2. CDR3 size: 16 residues. The J segment lost 6 bases and the V segment lost 0 bases, leaving 11 bases of the junction unmatched. Looked up from germline, CDR1 is MNHEY and CDR2 is SVGAGI. The CDR3 nucleotides are TGTGCCAGCAGTTACTCCTCTGGGGGGGGGATAGTCGAGCAGTACTTC. Translating it yields CASSYSSGGGIVEQYF.

The CDR3 DNA follows: TGTGCCAGTAGCAATAGATACTATGGCTACACCTTC. Protein: CASSNRYYGYTF. This chain joins TRBV19 and TRBJ1-2; D unclear. The CDR3 is made up of 12 amino acids. V was pared by 6 bases and J by 3 bases, with 8 bases between. The germline CDR1 and CDR2 sequences are LNHDA and SQIVND (reference sequence).

The chain carries TRBV18 and TRBJ2-5; TRBD1 agrees at 10 bases. This CDR3 has 15 amino acids. J gave up 3 bases and V 3 bases, and 4 bases lay outside the gene matches. CDR1 and CDR2 (germline): KGHSH, LQKENI. In nucleotides, the CDR3 is TGTGCCAGCTCACCCGGGACAGGGGTGGAAGAGACCCAGTACTTC. Amino acid sequence: CASSPGTGVEETQYF.

For this clone: The final CDR3 position lacks the conserved phenylalanine or tryptophan, pointing to a likely read error. The DNA is omitted, as the CDR3 cannot be located on it reliably, and the CDR3 follows TCRdb's listing. The chain links TRBV27 to TRBJ1-5; TRBD1 is taken as the D call from the table, unchecked against the DNA. Per germline, CDR1 MNHEY and CDR2 SMNVEV (reference sequence). The CDR3 is 16 amino acids long, termini counted. This chain's CDR3 is CASSMGRDRGNQPQNL.

The genes are TRBV5-6 and TRBJ1-3; no reliable D call. V was cut by 0 bases and J by 5 bases, with 9 bases left in between. The CDR3 is 14 residues long. Germline V CDR1 and CDR2: SGHDT, YYEEEE. CDR3 sequence (DNA): TGTGCCAGCAGCTTGGGGAGGTTGAGAAACACCATATATTTT. The encoded protein is CASSLGRLRNTIYF.

V is TRBV10-2 and J is TRBJ1-4; D is possibly TRBD1 (5 bases). Germline V gene sequence: CDR1 WSHSY, CDR2 SAAADI. The CDR3 runs to 14 residues. V was trimmed by 4 bases and J by 4 bases, leaving 10 bases between them. Here the CDR3 DNA reads TGCGCCAGCAGTGGGACAACTATTAATGAAAAACTGTTTTTT. Translating gives CASSGTTINEKLFF.

V gene TRBV19 combines with J gene TRBJ1-5; D is uncertain. In germline, CDR1 is LNHDA, CDR2 SQIVND (reference sequence). The V end was cut by 6 bases, the J end by 6 bases, with 21 bases between. CDR3 size: 16 residues. CDR3 residues: CASSPREGTGVQPQHF. CDR3 coding DNA: TGTGCCAGTAGCCCCCGGGAGGGTACGGGAGTTCAGCCCCAGCATTTT. The full variable domain, its missing parts supplied by reference TRBV19 and TRBJ1-5, is DGGITQSPKYLFRKEGQNVTLSCEQNLNHDAMYWYRQDPGQGLRLIYYSQIVNDFQKGDIAEGYSVSREKKESFPLTVTSAQKNPTAFYLCASSPREGTGVQPQHFGDGTRLSIL.

The chain links TRBV4-2 to TRBJ1-1, with TRBD1 matching 10 bases. The CDR3 has 15 residues. In germline, CDR1 is LGHNA, CDR2 YNFKEQ. Unmatched junction bases numbered 5, after V lost 4 bases and J lost 3 bases. This CDR3 is CASSPGTGADTEAFF. CDR3 nucleotides: TGTGCCAGCAGCCCCGGGACAGGGGCCGACACTGAAGCTTTCTTT.

The gene calls are TRBV30 and TRBJ2-7, with TRBD2 matching over 10 bases. The V gene end was trimmed by 5 bases and the J gene end by 3 bases; junction bases not matched to a gene: 4. CDR3 size: 13 residues. Germline CDR1 and CDR2: GTSNPN and SVGIG (reference sequence). Here the CDR3 DNA reads TGTGCCTGGGACCGACTAGCGGGCTACGAGCAGTACTTC. It yields the protein CAWDRLAGYEQYF.

This clone was counted a few times. The V gene is TRBV11-1, the J gene TRBJ2-7, with D possibly being TRBD2 (5 bases). The V and J ends lost 3 bases and 3 bases respectively, with 6 bases between them. Germline CDR1 and CDR2: SGHAT and FQDESV (reference sequence). CDR3 length: 12 residues. CDR3 residues: CASSFTSYEQYF. The CDR3 DNA is TGTGCCAGCAGCTTTACTAGCTACGAGCAGTACTTC. The variable domain in full, with the rest retrieved from reference TRBV11-1 and TRBJ2-7, is EAEVAQSPRYKITEKSQAVAFWCDPISGHATLYWYRQILGQGPELLVQFQDESVVDDSQLPKDRFSAERLKGVDSTLKIQPAELGDSAMYLCASSFTSYEQYFGPGTRLTVT.